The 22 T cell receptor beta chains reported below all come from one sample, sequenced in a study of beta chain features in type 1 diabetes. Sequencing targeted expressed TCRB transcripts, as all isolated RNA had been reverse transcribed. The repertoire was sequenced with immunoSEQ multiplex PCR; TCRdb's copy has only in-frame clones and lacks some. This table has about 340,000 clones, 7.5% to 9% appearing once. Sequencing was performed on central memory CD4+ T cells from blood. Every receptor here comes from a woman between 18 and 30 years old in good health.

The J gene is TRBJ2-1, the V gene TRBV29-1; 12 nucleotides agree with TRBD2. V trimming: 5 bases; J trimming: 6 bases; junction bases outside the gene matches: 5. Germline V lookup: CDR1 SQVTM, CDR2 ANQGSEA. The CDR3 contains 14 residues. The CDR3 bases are TGCAGCGTTAACGGACTAGCGGGAAGCAATGAGCAGTTCTTC. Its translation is CSVNGLAGSNEQFF.

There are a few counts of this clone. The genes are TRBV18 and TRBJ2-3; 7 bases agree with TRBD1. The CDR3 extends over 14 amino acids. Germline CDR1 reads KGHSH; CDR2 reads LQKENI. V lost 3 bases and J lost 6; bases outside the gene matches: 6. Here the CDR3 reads CASSPTGERDTQYF. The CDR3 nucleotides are TGTGCCAGCTCACCTACAGGGGAACGGGATACGCAGTATTTT.

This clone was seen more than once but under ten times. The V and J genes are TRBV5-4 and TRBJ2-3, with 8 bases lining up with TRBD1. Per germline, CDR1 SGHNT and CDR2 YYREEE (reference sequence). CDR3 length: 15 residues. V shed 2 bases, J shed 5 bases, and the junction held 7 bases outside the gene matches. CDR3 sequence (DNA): TGTGCCAGCAGCTTAGGCAGGGGGCTTGGAGATACGCAGTATTTT. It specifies CASSLGRGLGDTQYF. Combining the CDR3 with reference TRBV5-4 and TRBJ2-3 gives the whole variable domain ETGVTQSPTHLIKTRGQQVTLRCSSQSGHNTVSWYQQALGQGPQFIFQYYREEENGRGNFPPRFSGLQFPNYSSELNVNALELDDSALYLCASSLGRGLGDTQYFGPGTRLTVL.

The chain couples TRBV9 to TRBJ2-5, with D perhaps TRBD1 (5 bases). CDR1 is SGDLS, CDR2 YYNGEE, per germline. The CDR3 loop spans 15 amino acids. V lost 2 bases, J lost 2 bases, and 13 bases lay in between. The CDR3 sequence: CASSVSAGLQETQYF. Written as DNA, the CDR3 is TGTGCCAGCAGCGTGAGCGCAGGGTTACAAGAGACCCAGTACTTC.

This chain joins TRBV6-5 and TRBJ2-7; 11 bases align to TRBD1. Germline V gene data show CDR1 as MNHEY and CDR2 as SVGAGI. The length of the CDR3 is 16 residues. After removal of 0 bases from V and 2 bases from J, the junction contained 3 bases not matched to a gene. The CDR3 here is CASSYSGQGVPYEQYF. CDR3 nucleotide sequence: TGTGCCAGCAGTTACTCGGGACAGGGGGTTCCCTACGAGCAGTACTTC.

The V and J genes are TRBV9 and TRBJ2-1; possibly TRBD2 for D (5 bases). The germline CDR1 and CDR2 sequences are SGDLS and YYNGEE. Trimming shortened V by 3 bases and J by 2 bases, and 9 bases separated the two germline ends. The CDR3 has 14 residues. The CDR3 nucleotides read TGTGCCAGCAGCGGGGGAGACGCCTACAATGAGCAGTTCTTC. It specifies CASSGGDAYNEQFF.

CDR3: CASSSYAVLGGRSAYEQYF. The CDR3, as DNA: TGTGCCAGCTCATCATACGCAGTTTTAGGCGGGAGGAGCGCCTACGAGCAGTACTTC. The chain employs TRBV18 and TRBJ2-7, with 8 bases identical to TRBD2. J gave up 2 bases and V 5 bases, and 20 bases lay outside the gene matches. Germline lookup yields CDR1 KGHSH and CDR2 LQKENI. The CDR3 is 19 amino acids.

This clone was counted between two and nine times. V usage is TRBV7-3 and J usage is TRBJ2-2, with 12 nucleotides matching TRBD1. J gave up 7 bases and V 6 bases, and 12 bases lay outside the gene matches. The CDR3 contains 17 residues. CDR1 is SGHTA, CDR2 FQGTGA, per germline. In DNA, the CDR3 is TGTGCCAGCAGTCCTCCCCCGGGACAGGGGGCAATCGGGGAGCTGTTTTTT. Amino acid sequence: CASSPPPGQGAIGELFF.

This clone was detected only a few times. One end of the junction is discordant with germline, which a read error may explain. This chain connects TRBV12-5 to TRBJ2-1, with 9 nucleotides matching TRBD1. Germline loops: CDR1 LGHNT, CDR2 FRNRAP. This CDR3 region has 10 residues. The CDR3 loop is CASGGQGLVF. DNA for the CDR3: TGTGCTAGTGGGGGACAGGGTTTAGTCTTC.

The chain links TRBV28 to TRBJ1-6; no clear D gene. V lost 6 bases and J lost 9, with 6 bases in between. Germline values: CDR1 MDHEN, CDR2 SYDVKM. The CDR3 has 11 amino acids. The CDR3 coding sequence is TGTGCCAGCAGAAATACTTCACCCCTCCACTTT. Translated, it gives CASRNTSPLHF.

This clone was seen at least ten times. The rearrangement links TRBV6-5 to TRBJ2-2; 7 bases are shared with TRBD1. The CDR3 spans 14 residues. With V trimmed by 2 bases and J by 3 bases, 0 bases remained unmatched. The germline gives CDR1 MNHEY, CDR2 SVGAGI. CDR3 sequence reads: CASSYDRDTGELFF. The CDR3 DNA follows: TGTGCCAGCAGTTACGACAGGGACACCGGGGAGCTGTTTTTT.

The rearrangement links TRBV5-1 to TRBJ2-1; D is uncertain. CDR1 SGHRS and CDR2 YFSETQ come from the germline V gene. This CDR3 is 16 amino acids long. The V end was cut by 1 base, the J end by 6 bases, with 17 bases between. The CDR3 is CASSLWVATDSNEQFF. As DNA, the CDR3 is TGCGCCAGCAGCTTGTGGGTGGCAACTGATAGCAATGAGCAGTTCTTC. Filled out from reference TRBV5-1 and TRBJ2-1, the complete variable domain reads KAGVTQTPRYLIKTRGQQVTLSCSPISGHRSVSWYQQTPGQGLQFLFEYFSETQRNKGNFPGRFSGRQFSNSRSEMNVSTLELGDSALYLCASSLWVATDSNEQFFGPGTRLTVL.

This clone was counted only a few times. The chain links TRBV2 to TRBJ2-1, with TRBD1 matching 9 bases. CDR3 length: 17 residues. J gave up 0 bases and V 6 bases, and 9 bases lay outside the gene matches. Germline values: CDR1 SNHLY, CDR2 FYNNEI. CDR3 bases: TGTGCCAGCAGGGGTATACTGACAGGGGGCTCCTACAATGAGCAGTTCTTC. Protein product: CASRGILTGGSYNEQFF.

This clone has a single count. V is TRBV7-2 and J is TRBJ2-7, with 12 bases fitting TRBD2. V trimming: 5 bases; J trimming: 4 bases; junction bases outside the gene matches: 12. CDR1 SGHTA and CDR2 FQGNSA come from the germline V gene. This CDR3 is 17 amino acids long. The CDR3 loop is CASSQSGLAGRGYEQYF. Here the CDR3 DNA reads TGTGCCAGCAGCCAGTCCGGACTAGCGGGGAGGGGGTACGAGCAGTACTTC.

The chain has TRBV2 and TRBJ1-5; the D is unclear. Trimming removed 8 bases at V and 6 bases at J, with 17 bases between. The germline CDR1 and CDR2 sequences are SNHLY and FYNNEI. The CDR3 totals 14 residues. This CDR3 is CASSVSWALQPQHF. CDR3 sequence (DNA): TGTGCCAGCTCGGTGTCATGGGCACTTCAGCCCCAGCATTTT.

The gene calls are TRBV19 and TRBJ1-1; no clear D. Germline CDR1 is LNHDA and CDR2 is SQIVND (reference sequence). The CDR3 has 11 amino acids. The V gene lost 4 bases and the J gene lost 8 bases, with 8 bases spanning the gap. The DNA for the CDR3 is TGTGCCAGTAGTAATTCCCGGGAAGCTTTCTTT. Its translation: CASSNSREAFF. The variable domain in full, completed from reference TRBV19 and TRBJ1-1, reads DGGITQSPKYLFRKEGQNVTLSCEQNLNHDAMYWYRQDPGQGLRLIYYSQIVNDFQKGDIAEGYSVSREKKESFPLTVTSAQKNPTAFYLCASSNSREAFFGQGTRLTVV.

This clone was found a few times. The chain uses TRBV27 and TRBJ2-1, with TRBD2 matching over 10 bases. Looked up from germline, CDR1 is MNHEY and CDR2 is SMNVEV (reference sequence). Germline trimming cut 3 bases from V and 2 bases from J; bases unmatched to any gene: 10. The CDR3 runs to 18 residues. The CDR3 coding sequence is TGTGCCAGCAGTTTTCGAGCGGGAGGGCCTGAGACCTACAATGAGCAGTTCTTC. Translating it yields CASSFRAGGPETYNEQFF.

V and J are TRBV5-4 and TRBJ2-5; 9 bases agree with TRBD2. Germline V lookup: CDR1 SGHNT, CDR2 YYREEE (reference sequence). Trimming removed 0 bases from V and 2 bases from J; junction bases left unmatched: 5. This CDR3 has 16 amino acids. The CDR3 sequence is CASSLGLAGIQETQYF. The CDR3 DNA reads TGTGCCAGCAGCTTGGGGCTAGCGGGGATACAAGAGACCCAGTACTTC.

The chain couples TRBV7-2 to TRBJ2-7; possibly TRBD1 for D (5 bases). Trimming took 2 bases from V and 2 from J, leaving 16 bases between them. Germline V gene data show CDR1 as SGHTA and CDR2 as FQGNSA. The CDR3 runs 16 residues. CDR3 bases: TGTGCCAGCAGCTTACTGGGGCGGAGACCCCCCTACGAGCAGTACTTC. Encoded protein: CASSLLGRRPPYEQYF.

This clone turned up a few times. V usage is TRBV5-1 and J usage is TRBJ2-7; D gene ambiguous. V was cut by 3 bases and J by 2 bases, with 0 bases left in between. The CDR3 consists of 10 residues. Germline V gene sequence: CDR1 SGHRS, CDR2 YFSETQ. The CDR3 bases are TGCGCCAGCAGCTCCTACGAGCAGTACTTC. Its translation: CASSSYEQYF.

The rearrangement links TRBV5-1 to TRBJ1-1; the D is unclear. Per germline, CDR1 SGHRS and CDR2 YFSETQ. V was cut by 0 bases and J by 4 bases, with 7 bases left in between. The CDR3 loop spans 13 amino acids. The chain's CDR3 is CASSLEVRTEAFF. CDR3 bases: TGCGCCAGCAGCTTGGAGGTTCGCACTGAAGCTTTCTTT. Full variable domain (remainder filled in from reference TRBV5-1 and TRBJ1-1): KAGVTQTPRYLIKTRGQQVTLSCSPISGHRSVSWYQQTPGQGLQFLFEYFSETQRNKGNFPGRFSGRQFSNSRSEMNVSTLELGDSALYLCASSLEVRTEAFFGQGTRLTVV.

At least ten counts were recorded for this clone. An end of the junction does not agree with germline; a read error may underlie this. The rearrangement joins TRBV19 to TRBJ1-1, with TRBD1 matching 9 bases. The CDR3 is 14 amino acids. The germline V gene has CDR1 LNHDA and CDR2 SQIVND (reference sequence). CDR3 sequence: CASTDRGGYSSVVF. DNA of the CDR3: TGTGCCAGCACGGACAGGGGAGGCTACTCATCTGTCGTCTTT.